A selection of T cell receptor beta chains follows, all from one sample in a study of blood T cells in healthy people across ages. TCRdb ran MiXCR on the 5' RACE reads and lists one entry per CDR3 protein. Counted here are 1 million to 1.2 million distinct CDR3 sequences, approximately 38% occurring once; the ten biggest clones make up over 10%. The sample comprised blood. The receptors originated from a young man in good health. Each CDR3 is given with its conserved first and last residue. The order of the fields is clone size, V gene, D gene, J gene, CDR3 DNA, CDR3 protein. D genes are given only for firm matches. A row's size may be missing; if present it is once, few, many or a size class.

NA,TRBV12-3/TRBV12-4,TRBD1,TRBJ2-3,TGTGCCATCGAGAACAGGGGGAGGTCAGATACGCAGTATTTT,CAIENRGRSDTQYF
NA,TRBV4-3,NA,TRBJ1-4,TGCGCCAGCAGCCAATACCGGACGGCAACTAATGAAAAACTGTTTTTT,CASSQYRTATNEKLFF
few,TRBV10-3,NA,TRBJ2-5,TGTGCCATCAGACAGAGGGATAACCAAGAGACCCAGTACTTC,CAIRQRDNQETQYF
NA,TRBV28,NA,TRBJ2-1,TGTGCCAGCAGTGGGGCACTTTACAATGGGCAGTTCTTC,CASSGALYNGQFF
NA,TRBV13,NA,TRBJ2-1,TGTGCCAGCGGCCCAAGCGTAAGTACCTACAATGAGCAGTTCTTC,CASGPSVSTYNEQFF
NA,TRBV9,TRBD1,TRBJ1-2,TGTGCCAGCAGCGGATTCGGACAGGGGGCTCCTGGCTACACCTTC,CASSGFGQGAPGYTF
few,TRBV7-8,TRBD1,TRBJ1-1,TGTGCCAGCAGCCGGGGACAGATTAACACTGAAGCTTTCTTT,CASSRGQINTEAFF
NA,TRBV4-3,TRBD2,TRBJ2-1,TGCGCCAGCAGCCAAGCCCCACAACTAGCGGGGGAATTTACGTTCTACAAGGAGCAGTTCTTC,CASSQAPQLAGEFTFYKEQFF
NA,TRBV7-6,NA,TRBJ2-7,TGTGCCAGCAGCTACGACAGATGTCAAGGCGGGCAGTACTTC,CASSYDRCQGGQYF
NA,TRBV6-2/TRBV6-3,NA,TRBJ2-2,TGTGCCAGCAGTTACTCGAGCACAGGCACCGGGGAGCTGTTTTTT,CASSYSSTGTGELFF
NA,TRBV9,NA,TRBJ1-6,TGTGCCAGCAGCGTAGATTCAGGGACCAATTCACCCCTCCACTTT,CASSVDSGTNSPLHF
once,TRBV19,NA,TRBJ1-1,TGTGCCAGTAGTATGGAAGGGTTAACTGAAGCTTTCTTT,CASSMEGLTEAFF
few,TRBV28,NA,TRBJ2-1,TGTGCCACCGAAGCCAATGAGCAGTTCTTC,CATEANEQFF
NA,TRBV7-2,NA,TRBJ1-1,TGTGCCAGCAGCTTAGGTGGGGGGATCATGAACACTGAAGCTTTCTTT,CASSLGGGIMNTEAFF
many,TRBV7-2,NA,TRBJ2-3,TGTGCCAGCAGCTTCTTAGCGGCCTATACGCAGTATTTT,CASSFLAAYTQYF
NA,TRBV20-1,TRBD1,TRBJ1-2,TGCAGTGCCGCCCCGGGACAGAACTATGGCTACACCTTC,CSAAPGQNYGYTF
NA,TRBV4-3,NA,TRBJ1-2,TGCGCCAGCAGCCAAGAGTGGGCAGGGGAACTCCAAAGCGATGGCTACACCTTC,CASSQEWAGELQSDGYTF
few,TRBV10-3,TRBD2,TRBJ2-1,TGTGCCATCAGTGAGCTTAGCGGGGGCTCCTACAATGAGCAGTTCTTC,CAISELSGGSYNEQFF
many,TRBV7-6,NA,TRBJ2-3,TGTGCCAGCAGCGTCCCTCTCACAGATACGCAGTATTTT,CASSVPLTDTQYF
once,TRBV5-1,NA,TRBJ2-3,TGCGCCAGCAGCCCTGGACGGGGGATTGGTACAGATACGCAGTATTTT,CASSPGRGIGTDTQYF
NA,TRBV6-5,NA,TRBJ2-5,TGTGCCAGCAGTCACCGGGTTGAAGGAGGTTCACAAGAGACCCAGTACTTC,CASSHRVEGGSQETQYF
NA,TRBV5-6,TRBD1,TRBJ1-5,TGTGCCAGCAGCTTCGGACAGGGCAATAGCAATCAGCCCCAGCATTTT,CASSFGQGNSNQPQHF
NA,TRBV12-5,NA,TRBJ1-1,TGTGCTAGTGGTTTGGTTGGGGCCTCAGGCACTGAAGCTTTCTTT,CASGLVGASGTEAFF
NA,TRBV29-1,TRBD1,TRBJ2-1,TGCAGCGTTGAAGCCACAGGGGAATACGAGCAGTTCTTC,CSVEATGEYEQFF
NA,TRBV20-1,TRBD2,TRBJ2-1,TGCAGTGCTTCCAATAGCGGGGGCCAGTACAATGAGCAGTTCTTC,CSASNSGGQYNEQFF
NA,TRBV3-1,NA,TRBJ2-1,TGTGCCAGCAGCCAAGTGGACTTTCCCTACAATGAGCAGTTCTTC,CASSQVDFPYNEQFF
NA,TRBV7-6,NA,TRBJ2-7,TGTGCCAGCAGCACTACAGACAGAAACAATGAGCAGTACTTC,CASSTTDRNNEQYF
NA,TRBV12-3/TRBV12-4,TRBD1,TRBJ2-3,TGTGCCAGCAGTTGCGGGACAGGGGTAAGGGATACGCAGTATTTT,CASSCGTGVRDTQYF
NA,TRBV5-6,NA,TRBJ1-1,TGTGCCAGCTTTTTAGGGGGGATGAACACTGAAGCTTTCTTT,CASFLGGMNTEAFF
many,TRBV9,TRBD2,TRBJ2-1,TGTGCCAGCAGCGTAGCTGGGACTAGCGGGGGCATTAGCTCCTACAATGAGCAGTTCTTC,CASSVAGTSGGISSYNEQFF
NA,TRBV20-1,NA,TRBJ2-7,TGCAGTGCTAGTTTGGGACCGTTGTACAATGAGCAGTACTTC,CSASLGPLYNEQYF
NA,TRBV20-1,TRBD1,TRBJ2-3,TGCAGTGCTAGAGATGGAGGACAGGGGGCGGTGGATACGCAGTATTTT,CSARDGGQGAVDTQYF
NA,TRBV10-3,NA,TRBJ2-3,TGTGCCATCAGGAACAGGACCGGCACAGATACGCAGTATTTT,CAIRNRTGTDTQYF
many,TRBV13,NA,TRBJ1-1,TGTGCCAGCAGCCCGGAGCTCGGCACTGAAGCTTTCTTT,CASSPELGTEAFF
NA,TRBV9,NA,TRBJ2-7,TGTGCCAGCAGCGTAGAAAGGGTGACCTACAATGAGCAGTACTTC,CASSVERVTYNEQYF
NA,TRBV7-9,NA,TRBJ1-2,TGTGCCAGCAGCTCCCCTACGACAGGATACTATGGCTACACCTTC,CASSSPTTGYYGYTF
NA,TRBV20-1,NA,TRBJ1-5,TGCAGTGTCCCGGACATAAGGGGCAATCAGCCCCAGCATTTT,CSVPDIRGNQPQHF
few,TRBV12-3/TRBV12-4,NA,TRBJ1-2,TGTGCCAGCGGAGGGTATGGCTACACCTTC,CASGGYGYTF
few,TRBV12-3/TRBV12-4,NA,TRBJ1-5,TGTGCCAGCAGCTTACCTGTAGGGCAGCCCCAGCATTTT,CASSLPVGQPQHF
once,TRBV20-1,TRBD2,TRBJ2-7,TGCAGTGCTAGCGGGGGGGCATGGAATGAGCAGTACTTC,CSASGGAWNEQYF